This TCR beta chain was profiled in a study of PD-1 blockade in classical Hodgkin lymphoma. Overall study results and limits: Possibly reflecting disease activity or prior therapy, repertoire differences have causes that remain undefined. Nivolumab initiated under 1 year post-ASCT led to patient exclusion. According to reports, newly diagnosed patients had lower baseline TCR diversity than healthy donors, and relapsed/refractory patients had lower baseline TCR diversity still. Similar baseline diversity was found in complete responders and newly diagnosed patients.

Sequencing used immunoSEQ multiplex PCR; TCRdb keeps in-frame clones, though not all of them. The table has 70,000 or so clones, 85% to 95% seen once. CDR1 KGHSH and CDR2 LQKENI come from the germline V gene. V lost 5 bases to trimming and J lost 1 base; unmatched junction nucleotides: 7. The CDR3 length is 18 residues. In every patient, relapse followed autologous stem cell transplantation, while exposure to brentuximab vedotin differed. Concerning this clone itself: Its target is not known.

The clonotype originates from a human donor with classical Hodgkin lymphoma. This chain links TRBV18 with TRBJ2-5; 16 bases map to TRBD2. Sequencing was performed on peripheral blood mononuclear cells (PBMCs), taken at baseline. The CDR3 DNA reads TGTGCCAGCTCAAAAGGGACTAGCGGGGGGGTCTCCCAAGAGACCCAGTACTTC. Amino acid sequence: CASSKGTSGGVSQETQYF.